The clone carrying this T cell receptor beta chain was found once. As yet, its antigen is unknown. The sample comes from a study of cytomegalovirus exposure and HLA in healthy donors. Whole-study findings and limits: In a later analysis, a missense DCLRE1C variant was linked to TCR beta V- and J-gene trimming. The authors reported that TCR beta sequences could predict HLA-A and HLA-B alleles. These predictions were accurate for most subjects in the first cohort. Specific recognition of CMV antigens was confirmed in vitro for a few chains (all CMV-associated).

The J segment lost 6 bases and the V segment lost 4 bases, leaving 11 bases of the junction unmatched. This CDR3 spans 15 amino acids. Germline V gives CDR1 SGHRS, CDR2 YFSETQ. The PCR had 60 Vbeta and 13 Jbeta primers. Here immunoSEQ multiplex PCR was the method, and the copy in TCRdb shows in-frame clones only, minus some. The sample holds over 150,000 clones, about 76% seen once. The sequencing input was PBMCs. The chain couples TRBV5-1 to TRBJ2-7, with 9 nucleotides matching TRBD1. The source is a woman aged 40 to 50 in good health and CMV-seropositive. The CDR3 is CASSQGTGPLGEQYF. The CDR3 bases are TGCGCCAGCAGCCAAGGGACAGGGCCCCTTGGCGAGCAGTACTTC.